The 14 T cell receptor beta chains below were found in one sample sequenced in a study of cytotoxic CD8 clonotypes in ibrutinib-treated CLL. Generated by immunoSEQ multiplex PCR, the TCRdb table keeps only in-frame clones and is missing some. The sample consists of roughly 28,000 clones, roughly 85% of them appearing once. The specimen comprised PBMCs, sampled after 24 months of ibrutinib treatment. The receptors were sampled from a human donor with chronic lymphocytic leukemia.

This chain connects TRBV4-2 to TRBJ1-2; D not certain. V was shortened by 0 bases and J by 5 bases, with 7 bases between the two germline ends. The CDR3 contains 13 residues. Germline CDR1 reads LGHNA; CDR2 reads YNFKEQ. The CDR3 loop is CASSQDLQYGYTF. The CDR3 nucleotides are TGTGCCAGCAGCCAAGATCTCCAGTATGGCTACACCTTC.

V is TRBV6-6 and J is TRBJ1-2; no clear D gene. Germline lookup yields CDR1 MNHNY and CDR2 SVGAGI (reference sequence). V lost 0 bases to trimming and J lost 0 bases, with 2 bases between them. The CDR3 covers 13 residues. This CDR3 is CASSYSANYGYTF. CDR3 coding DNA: TGTGCCAGCAGTTACTCCGCTAACTATGGCTACACCTTC.

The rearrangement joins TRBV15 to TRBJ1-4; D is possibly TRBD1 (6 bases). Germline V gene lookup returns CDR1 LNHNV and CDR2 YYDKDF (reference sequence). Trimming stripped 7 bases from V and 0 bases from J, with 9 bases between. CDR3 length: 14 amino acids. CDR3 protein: CATTSGATNEKLFF. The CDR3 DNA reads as TGTGCCACCACCTCAGGGGCAACTAATGAAAAACTGTTTTTT.

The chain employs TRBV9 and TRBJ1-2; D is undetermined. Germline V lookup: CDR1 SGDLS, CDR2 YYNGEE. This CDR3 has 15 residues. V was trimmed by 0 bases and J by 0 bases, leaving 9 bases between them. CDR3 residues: CASSVDGWTNYGYTF. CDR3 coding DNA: TGTGCCAGCAGCGTAGATGGGTGGACTAACTATGGCTACACCTTC.

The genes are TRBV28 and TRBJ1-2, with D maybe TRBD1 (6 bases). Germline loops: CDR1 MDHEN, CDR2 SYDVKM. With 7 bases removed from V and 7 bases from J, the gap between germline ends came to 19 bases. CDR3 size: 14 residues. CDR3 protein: CASNPPGVRGGYTF. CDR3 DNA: TGTGCCAGCAACCCTCCAGGGGTCCGCGGTGGCTACACCTTC.

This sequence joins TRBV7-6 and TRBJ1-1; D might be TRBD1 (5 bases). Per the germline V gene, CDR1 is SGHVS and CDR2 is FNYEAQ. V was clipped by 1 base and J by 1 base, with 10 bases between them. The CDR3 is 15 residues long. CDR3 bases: TGTGCCAGCAGCTTAGGGGGGATCGGGAACACTGAAGCTTTCTTT. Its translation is CASSLGGIGNTEAFF.

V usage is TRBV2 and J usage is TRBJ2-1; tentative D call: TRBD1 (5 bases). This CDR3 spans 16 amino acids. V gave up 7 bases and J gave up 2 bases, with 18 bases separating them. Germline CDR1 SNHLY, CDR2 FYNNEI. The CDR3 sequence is CASKQAPSGAYNEQFF. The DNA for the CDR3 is TGTGCCAGCAAACAGGCACCCTCCGGAGCCTACAATGAGCAGTTCTTC.

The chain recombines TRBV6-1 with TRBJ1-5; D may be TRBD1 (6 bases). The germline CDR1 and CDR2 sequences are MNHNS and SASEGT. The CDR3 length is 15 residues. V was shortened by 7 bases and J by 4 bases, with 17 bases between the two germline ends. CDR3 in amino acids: CASTTQGRENQPQHF. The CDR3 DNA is TGTGCCAGCACTACCCAGGGGAGGGAGAATCAGCCCCAGCATTTT.

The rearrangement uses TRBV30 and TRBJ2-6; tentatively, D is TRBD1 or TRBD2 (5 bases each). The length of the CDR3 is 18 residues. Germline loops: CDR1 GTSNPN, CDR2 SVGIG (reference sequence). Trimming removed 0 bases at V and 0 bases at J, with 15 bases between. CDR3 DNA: TGTGCCTGGAGTGTACGAGGGCAGGGATCCTCTGGGGCCAACGTCCTGACTTTC. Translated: CAWSVRGQGSSGANVLTF.

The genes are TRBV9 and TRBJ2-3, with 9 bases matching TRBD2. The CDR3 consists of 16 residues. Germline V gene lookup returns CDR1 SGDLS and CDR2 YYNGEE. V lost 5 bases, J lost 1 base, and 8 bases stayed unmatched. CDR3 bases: TGTGCCAGCAGTTTGCTAGCGGGGACGGGCACAGATACGCAGTATTTT. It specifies CASSLLAGTGTDTQYF.

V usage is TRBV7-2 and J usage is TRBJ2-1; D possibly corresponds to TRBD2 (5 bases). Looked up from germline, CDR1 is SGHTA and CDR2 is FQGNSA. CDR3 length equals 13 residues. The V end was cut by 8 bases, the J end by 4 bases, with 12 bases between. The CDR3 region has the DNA TGTGCCAGCCCCCAGCCGGGGTACAATGAGCAGTTCTTC. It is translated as CASPQPGYNEQFF.

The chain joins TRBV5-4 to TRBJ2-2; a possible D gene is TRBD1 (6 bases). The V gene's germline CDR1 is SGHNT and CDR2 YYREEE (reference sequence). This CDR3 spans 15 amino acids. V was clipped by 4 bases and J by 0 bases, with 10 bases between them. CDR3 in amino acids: CASSPGQPNTGELFF. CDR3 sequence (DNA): TGTGCCAGCAGCCCAGGACAGCCGAACACCGGGGAGCTGTTTTTT.

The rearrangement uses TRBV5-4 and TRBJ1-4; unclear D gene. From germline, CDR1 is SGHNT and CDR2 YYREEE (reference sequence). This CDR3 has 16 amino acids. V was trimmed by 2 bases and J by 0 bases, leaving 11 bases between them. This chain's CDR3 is CASSFRTDATNEKLFF. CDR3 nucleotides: TGTGCCAGCAGCTTTCGGACGGATGCAACTAATGAAAAACTGTTTTTT.

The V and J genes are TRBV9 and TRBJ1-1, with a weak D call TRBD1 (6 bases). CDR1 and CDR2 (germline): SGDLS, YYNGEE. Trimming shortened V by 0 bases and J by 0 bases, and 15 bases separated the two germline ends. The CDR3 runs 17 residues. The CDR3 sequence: CASSVVGGAAMNTEAFF. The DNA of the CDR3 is TGTGCCAGCAGCGTAGTGGGGGGCGCGGCCATGAACACTGAAGCTTTCTTT.